This T cell receptor (beta chain) was found in a study of cytomegalovirus exposure and HLA in healthy donors. This CDR3 is built from 12 residues. The germline V and J ends were trimmed by 7 bases and 2 bases, with 11 bases remaining between them. Germline V CDR1 and CDR2: GTSNPN, SVGIG (reference sequence). Donors consisted of healthy bone marrow donors. Sampled while nominally healthy, donors likely had unrecorded immune exposures. A note on this clone: The antigen remains unidentified.

Notes on the study in general: A later analysis found most CMV-associated TCR beta chains apparently HLA-restricted.

The PCR used 60 Vbeta and 13 Jbeta primers. Measured with immunoSEQ multiplex PCR; TCRdb has only the in-frame clones, and not every one. The table lists 100,000 to 150,000 clones, 78% of them singletons. V and J are TRBV30 and TRBJ2-5; possibly TRBD2 for D (6 bases). The specimen sequenced was PBMCs. This clonotype was sampled from a woman between 18 and 29 years old in good health and CMV-seronegative. The CDR3 here is CAFGDWQETQYF. In nucleotides, the CDR3 is TGTGCCTTCGGGGACTGGCAAGAGACCCAGTACTTC.